The rows below give T cell receptor beta chains drawn from one sample of a study of cytomegalovirus exposure and HLA in healthy donors. Data came from immunoSEQ multiplex PCR; TCRdb stores just in-frame clones and leaves some out. The profile shows some 200,000 clones, around 82% of them singletons. Material: PBMCs. The receptor set was obtained from a woman in her twenties or thirties in good health and CMV-seronegative. Each CDR3 is given with its conserved first and last residue. The D gene is left open where the match is weak. Some rows have no size entry. The others give once, few or many, or a class for an expanded clone.

V: TRBV6-1; length: 16; size: .; D: .; J: TRBJ2-2; DNA: TGTGCCAGCAGTGAAGGGCTAGTTTTTGTCGCCGGGGAGCTGTTTTTT; CDR3: CASSEGLVFVAGELFF
V: TRBV27; length: 11; size: once; D: .; J: TRBJ2-7; DNA: TGTGCCAGCGGCTTTGGCTACGAGCAGTACTTC; CDR3: CASGFGYEQYF
V: TRBV6-6; length: 14; size: .; D: TRBD1; J: TRBJ2-1; DNA: TGTGCCAGCAGTCCGGGACAGCACTACAATGAGCAGTTCTTC; CDR3: CASSPGQHYNEQFF
V: TRBV2; length: 14; size: .; D: TRBD2; J: TRBJ2-1; DNA: TGTGCCAGCGGTTCCCTAGCGGTCTACAATGAGCAGTTCTTC; CDR3: CASGSLAVYNEQFF
V: TRBV6-1; length: 16; size: few; D: TRBD2; J: TRBJ2-2; DNA: TGTGCCAGCAGTGGGCTTTATGGGGGGGTCATCGGGGAGCTGTTTTTT; CDR3: CASSGLYGGVIGELFF
V: TRBV5-1; length: 13; size: .; D: .; J: TRBJ1-1; DNA: TGCGCCAGCAGCTTTGGACAGACCAATGAAGCTTTCTTT; CDR3: CASSFGQTNEAFF
V: TRBV28; length: 13; size: .; D: .; J: TRBJ2-7; DNA: TGTGCCAGCAGTTTACATACGCGCAACGAGCAGTACTTC; CDR3: CASSLHTRNEQYF
V: TRBV11-2; length: 16; size: .; D: TRBD1; J: TRBJ1-2; DNA: TGTGCCAGCAGCTTCGGGACAGAATTTTTGAACTATGGCTACACCTTC; CDR3: CASSFGTEFLNYGYTF
V: TRBV6-6; length: 12; size: once; D: .; J: TRBJ2-5; DNA: TGTGCCACCCGGGACTTTCAAGAGACCCAGTACTTC; CDR3: CATRDFQETQYF
V: TRBV5-1; length: 15; size: .; D: TRBD2; J: TRBJ2-5; DNA: TGCGCCAGCAGCTTGGCCAGCGGGGGGCAAGAGACCCAGTACTTC; CDR3: CASSLASGGQETQYF
V: TRBV4-1; length: 16; size: .; D: .; J: TRBJ2-7; DNA: TGCGCCAGCAGCCAAGATCAGGGGGGTATCGCCTACGAGCAGTACTTC; CDR3: CASSQDQGGIAYEQYF
V: TRBV5-1; length: 15; size: .; D: .; J: TRBJ2-7; DNA: TGCGCCAGCAGCTTGTTGGGCAGGGTCGACTACGAGCAGTACTTC; CDR3: CASSLLGRVDYEQYF
V: TRBV5-6; length: 13; size: .; D: .; J: TRBJ2-3; DNA: TGTGCCAGCTCGCCAGTCCCTCGAGATACGCAGTATTTT; CDR3: CASSPVPRDTQYF
V: TRBV6-5; length: 15; size: .; D: TRBD2; J: TRBJ2-3; DNA: TGTGCCAGCAGGGGAAGCGGGAGCCGCACAGATACGCAGTATTTT; CDR3: CASRGSGSRTDTQYF
V: TRBV25-1; length: 15; size: .; D: TRBD1; J: TRBJ2-2; DNA: TGTGCCAGCAGTGAAGGGACAGGGGACACCGGGGAGCTGTTTTTT; CDR3: CASSEGTGDTGELFF
V: TRBV7-9; length: 13; size: few; D: TRBD1; J: TRBJ1-1; DNA: TGTGCCAGCGAGACGCACAGGGGTACTGAAGCTTTCTTT; CDR3: CASETHRGTEAFF
V: TRBV7-8; length: 14; size: .; D: TRBD1; J: TRBJ2-2; DNA: TGTGCCAGCAGCCAGGACAGGGGCACCGGGGAGCTGTTTTTT; CDR3: CASSQDRGTGELFF
V: TRBV15; length: 15; size: .; D: TRBD1; J: TRBJ1-2; DNA: TGTGCCACCAGCAGAGGCGGCGCGGGACAGTATGGCTACACCTTC; CDR3: CATSRGGAGQYGYTF
V: TRBV2; length: 13; size: .; D: .; J: TRBJ2-3; DNA: TGTGCCAGCGAGCTCAGAGGGAAGGATACGCAGTATTTT; CDR3: CASELRGKDTQYF
V: TRBV18; length: 16; size: .; D: .; J: TRBJ1-2; DNA: TGTGCCAGCTCACTAAATACAGGGTCTAACGGAGATGGCTACACCTTC; CDR3: CASSLNTGSNGDGYTF
V: TRBV6-4; length: 17; size: .; D: TRBD1; J: TRBJ2-2; DNA: TGTGCCAGCAGTGACTTTAGGGACAGGGGGTATAGCGGGGAGCTGTTTTTT; CDR3: CASSDFRDRGYSGELFF
V: TRBV6-5; length: 13; size: .; D: .; J: TRBJ2-7; DNA: TGTGCCAGCGGCCTTGAGGCGGACTACGAGCAGTACTTC; CDR3: CASGLEADYEQYF
V: TRBV11-3; length: 15; size: .; D: TRBD1; J: TRBJ1-1; DNA: TGTGCCAGCAGCCCCGGACAGGGAGACAACACTGAAGCTTTCTTT; CDR3: CASSPGQGDNTEAFF
V: TRBV28; length: 14; size: .; D: .; J: TRBJ2-7; DNA: TGTGCCAGCAGTTCGGCAGGTCCTGGGTACGAGCAGTACTTC; CDR3: CASSSAGPGYEQYF
V: TRBV30; length: 15; size: .; D: TRBD1; J: TRBJ1-1; DNA: TGTGCCTGGAGTGACTGGGGACAGATAAACACTGAAGCTTTCTTT; CDR3: CAWSDWGQINTEAFF
V: TRBV5-1; length: 17; size: .; D: .; J: TRBJ2-3; DNA: TGCGCCAGCAGCTTAGCACCCGGGAGAGAAATCACAGATACGCAGTATTTT; CDR3: CASSLAPGREITDTQYF
V: TRBV5-6; length: 14; size: .; D: .; J: TRBJ1-2; DNA: TGTGCCAGCAGCTATATGCAGGCAAACTATGGCTACACCTTC; CDR3: CASSYMQANYGYTF
V: TRBV6-5; length: 14; size: .; D: .; J: TRBJ1-3; DNA: TGTGCCAGCAGGAGGGGGTACTCTGGAAACACCATATATTTT; CDR3: CASRRGYSGNTIYF
V: TRBV5-4; length: 18; size: .; D: .; J: TRBJ2-6; DNA: TGTGCCAGCAGCTTGGAAGTGGTGCGGGGGCGCGGGGCCAACGTCCTGACTTTC; CDR3: CASSLEVVRGRGANVLTF
V: TRBV6-1; length: 14; size: .; D: .; J: TRBJ1-1; DNA: TGTGCCAGCAGTGAAGTACTCCGGGGCAGCGGGGCTTTCTTT; CDR3: CASSEVLRGSGAFF
V: TRBV28; length: 16; size: .; D: .; J: TRBJ2-7; DNA: TGTGCCAGCAGTTTACCGACATACACTAGGTTGGACGAGCAGTACTTC; CDR3: CASSLPTYTRLDEQYF
V: TRBV5-1; length: 13; size: .; D: .; J: TRBJ2-2; DNA: TGCGCCAGCACCGGGACATCTAGCGGGGAGCTGTTTTTT; CDR3: CASTGTSSGELFF
V: TRBV7-9; length: 15; size: .; D: .; J: TRBJ2-3; DNA: TGTGCCAGCAGCTTCAAAGCGGTGCTGACAGATACGCAGTATTTT; CDR3: CASSFKAVLTDTQYF
V: TRBV28; length: 11; size: .; D: .; J: TRBJ1-2; DNA: TGTGCCAGCAGTTTTCTGAGCGGCTACACCTTC; CDR3: CASSFLSGYTF
V: TRBV5-6; length: 15; size: once; D: .; J: TRBJ1-2; DNA: TGTGCCAGCAGCTTGGCGTGGTGGAGTAACTATGACTACACCTTC; CDR3: CASSLAWWSNYDYTF
V: TRBV5-1; length: 17; size: .; D: TRBD1; J: TRBJ2-3; DNA: TGCGCCAGCAGCTTGGACGCAACAGGGGCGGACACAGATACGCAGTATTTT; CDR3: CASSLDATGADTDTQYF
V: TRBV4-2; length: 15; size: .; D: .; J: TRBJ2-3; DNA: TGTGCCAGCAGCCCAAGGGAGCGGTCCACAGATACGCAGTATTTT; CDR3: CASSPRERSTDTQYF
V: TRBV5-1; length: 17; size: .; D: TRBD2; J: TRBJ2-3; DNA: TGCGCCAGCAGCATCGGGACTAGCGGGGGGGCGATAGATACGCAGTATTTT; CDR3: CASSIGTSGGAIDTQYF
V: TRBV18; length: 13; size: .; D: .; J: TRBJ1-2; DNA: TGTGCCAGCTCACGATTATTAGACTATGGCTACACCTTC; CDR3: CASSRLLDYGYTF
V: TRBV9; length: 14; size: .; D: TRBD1; J: TRBJ1-1; DNA: TGTGCCAGCAGCGTAGGGACAGGAGGGACTGAAGCTTTCTTT; CDR3: CASSVGTGGTEAFF
V: TRBV4-1; length: 16; size: once; D: TRBD2; J: TRBJ2-1; DNA: TGCGCCAGCAGCTCCCGACTAGCGGGGTCTTACAATGAGCAGTTCTTC; CDR3: CASSSRLAGSYNEQFF
V: TRBV5-5; length: 16; size: few; D: TRBD1; J: TRBJ1-5; DNA: TGTGCCAGCAGCTTGGGGGCTGACAGGGTTGGGCAGCCCCAGCATTTT; CDR3: CASSLGADRVGQPQHF
V: TRBV21-1; length: 15; size: .; D: .; J: TRBJ2-5; DNA: TGTGCCAGCCCAGGGCAGGGGGCGCATGGGGAGACCCAGTACTTC; CDR3: CASPGQGAHGETQYF
V: TRBV18; length: 16; size: .; D: TRBD1; J: TRBJ1-1; DNA: TGTGCCAGCTCACCACAATTCAGGGGGCAAGGCACTGAAGCTTTCTTT; CDR3: CASSPQFRGQGTEAFF
V: TRBV4-1; length: 17; size: .; D: TRBD2; J: TRBJ2-1; DNA: TGCGCCAGCAGCCAAGATGGGACTAGCGGTACCTACAATGAGCAGTTCTTC; CDR3: CASSQDGTSGTYNEQFF
V: TRBV5-6; length: 17; size: once; D: .; J: TRBJ2-3; DNA: TGTGCCAGCAGCCCCACATCGCGGGGTCCCAGCACAGATACGCAGTATTTT; CDR3: CASSPTSRGPSTDTQYF
V: TRBV4-1; length: 18; size: .; D: .; J: TRBJ2-2; DNA: TGCGCCAGCAGCCAAGATCTAAGTGGGGCCTTCCGGGCCGGGGAGCTGTTTTTT; CDR3: CASSQDLSGAFRAGELFF
V: TRBV2; length: 16; size: .; D: .; J: TRBJ1-6; DNA: TGTGCCAGCAGTGAAGAGGGGGAGGGATATAATTCACCCCTCCACTTT; CDR3: CASSEEGEGYNSPLHF
V: TRBV5-1; length: 12; size: .; D: .; J: TRBJ1-1; DNA: TGCGCCAGCAGCTTCGCAGGCACTGAAGCTTTCTTT; CDR3: CASSFAGTEAFF
V: TRBV9; length: 20; size: .; D: .; J: TRBJ2-6; DNA: TGTGCCAGCAGCTCAATCGGGGCGTTTCAAGGGGGGGCTGGGGCCAACGTCCTGACTTTC; CDR3: CASSSIGAFQGGAGANVLTF
V: TRBV7-3; length: 17; size: few; D: .; J: TRBJ1-2; DNA: TGTGCCAGCAGCCCGGTTTATCGCGGGGCCTTCAACTATGGCTACACCTTC; CDR3: CASSPVYRGAFNYGYTF
V: TRBV9; length: 21; size: .; D: .; J: TRBJ2-3; DNA: TGTGCCAGCAGCGTAGCTACGAAGGGGTTTGGGATTAGTACTAGCACAGATACGCAGTATTTT; CDR3: CASSVATKGFGISTSTDTQYF
V: TRBV28; length: 17; size: .; D: .; J: TRBJ2-7; DNA: TGTGCCAGCAGTTCGCCACCGGGAGCTCCCCTCCGGGCCGAGCAGTACTTC; CDR3: CASSSPPGAPLRAEQYF
V: TRBV9; length: 16; size: .; D: TRBD2; J: TRBJ2-2; DNA: TGTGCCAGCAGCCTTCTAGCGGGGTCCCTCAACGGGGAGCTGTTTTTT; CDR3: CASSLLAGSLNGELFF
V: TRBV14; length: 12; size: .; D: .; J: TRBJ2-7; DNA: TGTGCCAGCAGCCAAGGAGGATACGAGCAGTACTTC; CDR3: CASSQGGYEQYF
V: TRBV9; length: 12; size: .; D: .; J: TRBJ1-2; DNA: TGTGCCAGCAGCGCGCCCGGCTATGGCTACACCTTC; CDR3: CASSAPGYGYTF
V: TRBV19; length: 13; size: few; D: .; J: TRBJ1-4; DNA: TGTGCCAGTAGTATTGGGAGTAGTGAAAAACTGTTTTTT; CDR3: CASSIGSSEKLFF
V: TRBV30; length: 12; size: .; D: TRBD1; J: TRBJ1-5; DNA: TGTGCCTGGAGTTCAGGGGGTCAGCCCCAGCATTTT; CDR3: CAWSSGGQPQHF
V: TRBV7-8; length: 15; size: few; D: .; J: TRBJ1-1; DNA: TGTGCCAGCAGCCCGAGAATCAGGGAGAACACTGAAGCTTTCTTT; CDR3: CASSPRIRENTEAFF
V: TRBV7-9; length: 14; size: .; D: .; J: TRBJ1-1; DNA: TGTGCCAGCAGCTTAGCGAGGGAGAACACTGAAGCTTTCTTT; CDR3: CASSLARENTEAFF